This T cell receptor beta chain was found in a study of shared clonotypes between healthy human individuals. Assay runs were performed at deep level. On ten immunoSEQ deep assay plates, unsorted PBMC DNA was sequenced. Sequencing used immunoSEQ multiplex PCR; TCRdb keeps in-frame clones, though not all of them. Of about 480,000 clones listed, about 79% are singletons. Healthy and HIV-negative, the adult donors had no recent acute infections or vaccinations. The CDR3 runs to 14 residues. Germline loops: CDR1 SGHTA, CDR2 FQGNSA. With 4 bases clipped from V and 1 base from J, the junction kept 3 bases outside the gene matches.

Sequencing was done on a sample of PBMCs. The chain is built from TRBV7-2 and TRBJ1-1, with 7 bases that match TRBD1. This TCR came from a woman in her 40s in good health. Some clones in this sample may be carry-over from other donors' samples. The CDR3 region is CASSSGQPNTEAFF. CDR3 sequence (DNA): TGTGCCAGCAGCTCGGGACAGCCGAACACTGAAGCTTTCTTT.